Listed below are T cell receptor beta chains from one sample, sequenced in a study of CD4 T cells in relation to SARS-CoV-2 and coronaviruses. The data were produced by immunoSEQ multiplex PCR, yet TCRdb's version contains in-frame clones alone and is incomplete. The table includes about 41,000 clones, over 75% detected once. These TCRs' antigens remain unknown. The sequenced material came from naive CD4+ T cells from PBMCs, cultured in vitro. These receptors were obtained from an adult with COVID-19. CDR3s include the opening cysteine and the closing phenylalanine or tryptophan. D genes are given only for firm matches. Clone size is stated in some rows and not others, as once, few, many or a class when expanded.

D gene	V gene	CDR3 length	clone size	J gene	CDR3 DNA	CDR3 protein
NA	TRBV5-1	13	NA	TRBJ2-3	TGCGCCAGCAGCTTGTTCTCCGAAGATACGCAGTATTTT	CASSLFSEDTQYF
TRBD2	TRBV19	18	NA	TRBJ2-1	TGTGCCAGTACTACTAGCGGGAGGTTTGTCGCCTCTATCAATGAGCAGTTCTTC	CASTTSGRFVASINEQFF
NA	TRBV3-1/TRBV3-2	17	NA	TRBJ2-1	TGTGCCAGCAGCCAAGATTCTCGACGGGACAAAAGCAATGAGCAGTTCTTC	CASSQDSRRDKSNEQFF
TRBD1	TRBV6-2/TRBV6-3	16	NA	TRBJ2-3	TGTGCCAGCAGTCAGAGGACAGGGGGCATCACAGATACGCAGTATTTT	CASSQRTGGITDTQYF
TRBD1	TRBV18	16	NA	TRBJ2-7	TGTGCCAGCTCACCACCCTCGACAGGGGCTACGCTGTTCCAGTACTTC	CASSPPSTGATLFQYF
TRBD2	TRBV11-3	15	once	TRBJ2-5	TGTGCCAGCAGCTCCGGCGGGGGGGGTCAAGAGACCCAGTACTTC	CASSSGGGGQETQYF
NA	TRBV6-2/TRBV6-3	14	NA	TRBJ2-7	TGTGCCAGCAGTTACCGTGCCACCTCCTACGAGCAGTACTTC	CASSYRATSYEQYF
NA	TRBV4-2	16	few	TRBJ2-1	TGTGCCAGCAGCCAAGAAGCTAGTTCCCTAGTCAATGAGCAGTTCTTC	CASSQEASSLVNEQFF
NA	TRBV6-2/TRBV6-3	13	NA	TRBJ2-6	TGTGCCAGCAGTGCCTCTGGGGCCAACGTCCTGACTTTC	CASSASGANVLTF
NA	TRBV30	13	NA	TRBJ1-3	TGTGCCTGGAGTACGGGATCTGGAAACACCATATATTTT	CAWSTGSGNTIYF
TRBD1	TRBV28	17	NA	TRBJ1-2	TGTGCCAGCGGGCCGAGCGAAGGGACAGGAGATAACTATGGCTACACCTTC	CASGPSEGTGDNYGYTF
NA	TRBV28	15	NA	TRBJ1-2	TGTGCCAGCAGTTTATCCGGACGCCTTGGCTATGGCTACACCTTC	CASSLSGRLGYGYTF
NA	TRBV6-4	13	NA	TRBJ2-3	TGTGCCAGCAGTTTAACTAGCACAGATACGCAGTATTTT	CASSLTSTDTQYF
TRBD2	TRBV5-1	15	NA	TRBJ2-7	TGCGCCAGCAGCCCAGATAGCGGGAAGTGGGGCGAGCAGTACTTC	CASSPDSGKWGEQYF
TRBD2	TRBV3-1/TRBV3-2	16	NA	TRBJ2-7	TGTGCCAGCAGCCAAGATGGGGACTACCGCTCCTACGAGCAGTACTTC	CASSQDGDYRSYEQYF
NA	TRBV9	14	NA	TRBJ2-3	TGTGCCAGCAGCGAGTCCCAACCTAATGACCCGCAGTATTTT	CASSESQPNDPQYF
NA	TRBV11-2	12	once	TRBJ2-5	TGTGCCAGCAGCTGGGAGCAAGAGACCCAGTACTTC	CASSWEQETQYF
TRBD1	TRBV5-6	16	NA	TRBJ1-2	TGTGCCAGCAGCTCCTCAGGGGGTTCGCGGGTCTATGGCTACACCTTC	CASSSSGGSRVYGYTF
NA	TRBV2	20	NA	TRBJ1-4	TGTGCCAGCACGGGGCGGTATAATTTTCCGATAATCCGGAATAATGAAAAACTGTTTTTT	CASTGRYNFPIIRNNEKLFF
TRBD2	TRBV19	13	NA	TRBJ2-1	TGTGCCAGTTCGGCGGGGGTCTACAATGAGCAGTTCTTC	CASSAGVYNEQFF